Below are 21 T cell receptor beta chains sequenced from a single sample in a study of cytomegalovirus exposure and HLA in healthy donors. The study ran its PCR with 60 Vbeta and 13 Jbeta primers. Clones were sequenced by immunoSEQ multiplex PCR, and TCRdb holds only the in-frame ones, with some missing. The data hold 99,000 or so clones, with around 80% observed a single time. Sequencing was performed on PBMCs. Receptors were obtained from a man between 25 and 39 years old in good health and CMV-seropositive.

The V and J genes are TRBV7-2 and TRBJ1-2; perhaps TRBD1 as D (5 bases). Germline V CDR1 and CDR2: SGHTA, FQGNSA. The V and J ends lost 5 bases and 0 bases respectively, with 10 bases between them. This CDR3 has 14 residues. The CDR3 loop is CASSVGGANYGYTF. The CDR3 coding sequence is TGTGCCAGCAGCGTTGGGGGGGCTAACTATGGCTACACCTTC. Combining the CDR3 with reference TRBV7-2 and TRBJ1-2 gives the whole variable domain GAGVSQSPSNKVTEKGKDVELRCDPISGHTALYWYRQSLGQGLEFLIYFQGNSAPDKSGLPSDRFSAERTGGSVSTLTIQRTQQEDSAVYLCASSVGGANYGYTFGSGTRLTVV.

The V gene is TRBV6-1, the J gene TRBJ2-7, with 7 nucleotides matching TRBD1. The CDR3 covers 14 residues. CDR1 MNHNS and CDR2 SASEGT come from the germline V gene. V lost 2 bases to trimming and J lost 4 bases; unmatched junction nucleotides: 5. CDR3 sequence reads: CASSEPGQRYEQYF. In DNA, the CDR3 is TGTGCCAGCAGTGAACCGGGACAGAGATACGAGCAGTACTTC.

This chain joins TRBV6-1 and TRBJ2-3; TRBD2 aligns across 8 bases. The length of the CDR3 is 16 residues. Losses at the gene ends were 4 bases for V and 3 bases for J; bases not matched to a gene: 9. Per the germline V gene, CDR1 is MNHNS and CDR2 is SASEGT. This CDR3 is CASSGDGRGETDTQYF. DNA of the CDR3: TGTGCCAGCAGTGGGGACGGGCGGGGGGAGACAGATACGCAGTATTTT.

This CDR3 is CASSPQGLRDNDEKLFF. The CDR3 DNA is TGTGCCAGCAGCCCACAGGGGTTGAGGGACAACGATGAAAAACTGTTTTTT. This sequence joins TRBV4-2 and TRBJ1-4; 7 bases are shared with TRBD1. V gave up 4 bases and J gave up 6 bases; unmatched junction bases: 14. Germline V CDR1 and CDR2: LGHNA, YNFKEQ. The CDR3 spans 17 residues.

This chain joins TRBV7-6 and TRBJ1-1; D ambiguous. The ends were cut back, 5 bases at V and 4 bases at J, with 14 bases in the middle. The CDR3 is made up of 14 amino acids. Germline CDR1 and CDR2: SGHVS and FNYEAQ. The CDR3 nucleotides are TGTGCCAGCAGCCGCCTCGTCCGGGGCACTGAAGCTTTCTTT. It codes for CASSRLVRGTEAFF.

The chain is built from TRBV25-1 and TRBJ2-7; the match to TRBD1 covers 7 bases. V was pared by 0 bases and J by 3 bases, with 2 bases of the junction left unmatched. The CDR3 runs 14 residues. Germline CDR1 and CDR2: MGHDK and SYGVNS. The CDR3 DNA is TGTGCCAGCAGTGAATATAACAGGGGCTACGAGCAGTACTTC. As protein: CASSEYNRGYEQYF.

The chain carries TRBV9 and TRBJ1-1; D is ambiguous. The V and J ends lost 0 bases and 3 bases respectively, with 6 bases between them. The CDR3 sequence is 13 residues long. Germline assignment: CDR1 SGDLS and CDR2 YYNGEE. The DNA for the CDR3 is TGTGCCAGCAGCGTAGCTATGCACACTGAAGCTTTCTTT. It is translated as CASSVAMHTEAFF.

The rearrangement links TRBV14 to TRBJ2-7; 9 bases agree with TRBD1. The V segment lost 6 bases and the J segment 4 bases; nucleotides outside the gene matches: 7. The CDR3 has 14 residues. Germline CDR1 and CDR2: SGHDN and FVKESK. The CDR3 reads CASSYGQGWYEQYF. CDR3 DNA sequence: TGTGCCAGCAGTTATGGACAGGGGTGGTACGAGCAGTACTTC.

A single count supports this clone. V and J are TRBV7-9 and TRBJ1-1, with D maybe TRBD1 (6 bases). Germline CDR1 and CDR2: SEHNR and FQNEAQ (reference sequence). The ends were cut back, 3 bases at V and 6 bases at J, with 17 bases in the middle. This CDR3 is 15 amino acids long. The CDR3 sequence is CASSFRPSGQSEAFF. DNA of the CDR3: TGTGCCAGCAGCTTTAGGCCCTCCGGACAGTCTGAAGCTTTCTTT.

This chain connects TRBV29-1 to TRBJ2-4; D not resolved. V shed 0 bases and J shed 9 bases, with 9 bases lying between them. Germline CDR1 is SQVTM and CDR2 is ANQGSEA. The CDR3 is 12 residues long. The CDR3: CSVEDQPGIQYF. CDR3 sequence (DNA): TGCAGCGTTGAAGACCAACCGGGCATTCAGTACTTC.

In this sample, this clone turned up once. V is TRBV10-2 and J is TRBJ2-5; D gene uncertain. V was trimmed by 7 bases and J by 3 bases, leaving 3 bases between them. The CDR3 sequence is 10 residues long. CDR1 is WSHSY and CDR2 is SAAADI in the germline V gene. The CDR3 DNA is TGCGCCAGCACCGAAGAGACCCAGTACTTC. Protein product: CASTEETQYF.

V is TRBV29-1 and J is TRBJ1-2; D gene ambiguous. The CDR3 runs 14 residues. Germline loops: CDR1 SQVTM, CDR2 ANQGSEA. Trimming removed 2 bases at V and 6 bases at J, with 16 bases between. CDR3 sequence (DNA): TGCAGCGTTGAACCCCTCAACGGAGTTAATGGCTACACCTTC. It yields the protein CSVEPLNGVNGYTF.

V and J are TRBV6-5 and TRBJ2-3; 9 bases map to TRBD1. After removal of 4 bases from V and 5 bases from J, the junction contained 10 bases not matched to a gene. CDR3 size: 16 residues. CDR1 and CDR2 (germline): MNHEY, SVGAGI. In DNA form, the CDR3 reads TGTGCCAGCAGTTTACAGGGGGCGCTTGGTAGAGATACGCAGTATTTT. This translates into CASSLQGALGRDTQYF.

The rearrangement joins TRBV10-2 to TRBJ2-3; the D gene is possibly TRBD1 (5 bases). Germline V gene data show CDR1 as WSHSY and CDR2 as SAAADI. V was shortened by 0 bases and J by 3 bases, with 7 bases between the two germline ends. The CDR3 length is 14 residues. The CDR3 DNA follows: TGCGCCAGCAGTGAGTCGGGGCGAACAGATACGCAGTATTTT. Translation gives CASSESGRTDTQYF.

The chain couples TRBV28 to TRBJ2-7; 8 positions match TRBD1. This CDR3 has 15 amino acids. After removal of 5 bases from V and 5 bases from J, the junction contained 11 bases not matched to a gene. The V gene's germline CDR1 is MDHEN and CDR2 SYDVKM. DNA for the CDR3: TGTGCCAGCAGTGCCCCACCTGGACAGGGCAACGAGCAGTACTTC. Residues: CASSAPPGQGNEQYF.

There are a few counts of this clone. The chain uses TRBV6-5 and TRBJ1-1; 10 nucleotides agree with TRBD1. Germline CDR1 and CDR2: MNHEY and SVGAGI. The ends lost 6 bases at V and 12 bases at J; junction bases unmatched: 10. The CDR3 runs to 13 residues. The CDR3 loop reads CASSPSWDRGTFF. DNA for the CDR3: TGTGCCAGCAGCCCGTCATGGGACAGGGGAACTTTCTTT.

This clone turned up a few times. The rearrangement links TRBV27 to TRBJ1-2; TRBD1 matches at 7 bases. The CDR3 has 14 residues. Germline trimming cut 5 bases from V and 4 bases from J; bases unmatched to any gene: 7. Germline V gives CDR1 MNHEY, CDR2 SMNVEV (reference sequence). The CDR3 DNA is TGTGCCAGCAGTCCGATGACAGGGATCTATGGCTACACCTTC. Encoded protein: CASSPMTGIYGYTF.

This clone appeared once. Here the CDR3 reads CASSPPGQGIQYF. The CDR3 nucleotides are TGTGCCAGCAGCCCACCTGGACAGGGCATTCAGTACTTC. The gene calls are TRBV7-9 and TRBJ2-4; 8 bases line up with TRBD1. CDR3 length: 13 amino acids. Germline V gives CDR1 SEHNR, CDR2 FQNEAQ (reference sequence). V was clipped by 5 bases and J by 9 bases; unmatched bases: 6.

The table lists this clone with a count of one. CDR3 sequence reads: CASSLVLGRTDTQYF. As DNA, the CDR3 is TGTGCCAGCAGCTTAGTTCTGGGCCGCACAGATACGCAGTATTTT. The V call is TRBV7-6, the J call TRBJ2-3; D call uncertain. The length of the CDR3 is 15 residues. V gave up 1 base and J gave up 1 base, with 9 bases separating them. Germline loops: CDR1 SGHVS, CDR2 FNYEAQ.

In this sample, this clone turned up a few times. CDR3 coding DNA: TGCGCCAGCAGCCAAGGTTCTAGCGGGGGAAGGTACAATGAGCAGTTCTTC. Translating it yields CASSQGSSGGRYNEQFF. The V call is TRBV4-1, the J call TRBJ2-1, with 10 bases identical to TRBD2. CDR3 length: 17 residues. Trimming cost V 1 base and J 4 bases; bases outside gene matches: 7. Germline-derived CDR1 and CDR2 are MGHRA and YSYEKL.

The chain is built from TRBV30 and TRBJ1-5; possible D gene TRBD1, 6 bases. Germline V lookup: CDR1 GTSNPN, CDR2 SVGIG (reference sequence). The CDR3 length is 14 residues. The V end lost 3 bases, the J end lost 7 bases, and 16 bases lay between the germline ends. The CDR3 coding sequence is TGTGCCTGGAGCCCCCGCGGGGGCAGGCAGCCCCAGCATTTT. This codes for CAWSPRGGRQPQHF.